Listed here are 30 T cell receptor beta chains from one sample, sequenced in a study of blood T cell repertoires in COVID-19. Sequencing used immunoSEQ multiplex PCR; TCRdb keeps in-frame clones, though not all of them. The sample has roughly 180,000 clones, 75% to 80% seen once. The sample was peripheral blood. Source of these receptors: a woman aged 45-65 years with active or convalescent COVID-19.

The rearrangement joins TRBV28 to TRBJ2-1; tentatively, D is TRBD2 (5 bases). CDR3 length: 12 residues. Germline CDR1 reads MDHEN; CDR2 reads SYDVKM. With 5 bases removed from V and 10 bases from J, the gap between germline ends came to 12 bases. CDR3 coding DNA: TGTGCCAGCAGTCCGCCCGGACTGGAGCAGTTCTTC. Encoded protein: CASSPPGLEQFF.

This clone was counted once. The chain combines TRBV19 with TRBJ1-1; D possibly corresponds to TRBD1 (5 bases). CDR3 length: 13 amino acids. Trimming removed 6 bases from V and 1 base from J, with 9 bases in between. Germline V gene sequence: CDR1 LNHDA, CDR2 SQIVND (reference sequence). DNA for the CDR3: TGTGCCAGTAGGCCCGGACAGAACACTGAAGCTTTCTTT. Its translation: CASRPGQNTEAFF.

In the case of this clone: Other nucleotide sequences from this sample produce the same CDR3. The V call is TRBV5-1, the J call TRBJ1-1; tentatively, D is TRBD1 (5 bases). The length of the CDR3 is 14 residues. CDR1 is SGHRS and CDR2 is YFSETQ in the germline V gene. V lost 0 bases, J lost 3 bases, and 9 bases lay in between. CDR3 coding DNA: TGCGCCAGCAGCTTGGCCGGGGGGTACACTGAAGCTTTCTTT. Amino acid sequence: CASSLAGGYTEAFF.

CDR3 DNA sequence: TGTGCCTGGAGTGTACTGGAGGGCCCGGGAACTGAAGCTTTCTTT. This encodes CAWSVLEGPGTEAFF. V and J are TRBV30 and TRBJ1-1; no firm D call. CDR1 and CDR2 (germline): GTSNPN, SVGIG (reference sequence). V was pared by 0 bases and J by 5 bases, with 16 bases between. This CDR3 comprises 15 residues.

The chain couples TRBV24-1 to TRBJ2-2; tentatively, D is TRBD2 (6 bases). Looked up from germline, CDR1 is KGHDR and CDR2 is SFDVKD. V shed 9 bases and J shed 6 bases, with 10 bases lying between them. The CDR3 length is 12 residues. The CDR3 is CATEGGSGELFF. The CDR3 DNA reads TGTGCCACCGAAGGAGGGTCCGGGGAGCTGTTTTTT.

J is TRBJ2-3 and V is TRBV2; the match to TRBD2 covers 9 bases. The trim removed 2 bases at V and 2 bases at J, leaving 8 bases unmatched. CDR3 length: 17 residues. Germline-derived CDR1 and CDR2 are SNHLY and FYNNEI. The chain's CDR3 is CASSERRIAGATDTQYF. The CDR3 region has the DNA TGTGCCAGCAGTGAACGACGAATAGCGGGAGCCACAGATACGCAGTATTTT.

The V call is TRBV7-2, the J call TRBJ2-7; a weak D match, TRBD1 (5 bases). This CDR3 spans 15 amino acids. V was clipped by 1 base and J by 2 bases, with 12 bases between them. CDR1 and CDR2 from the germline V gene are SGHTA and FQGNSA. CDR3 amino acids: CASSLGPGPTYEQYF. CDR3 DNA: TGTGCCAGCAGCTTAGGGCCAGGGCCGACCTACGAGCAGTACTTC.

This clone appeared a single time. V and J are TRBV28 and TRBJ2-1; 7 bases fit TRBD1. In germline, CDR1 is MDHEN, CDR2 SYDVKM. J lost 7 bases, V lost 6 bases, and 18 bases had no gene match. This CDR3 comprises 17 residues. Here the CDR3 DNA reads TGTGCCAGCAGCCCAGGAGTGGGACAGCCCGGCAGGAATGAGCAGTTCTTC. It yields the protein CASSPGVGQPGRNEQFF.

Here the CDR3 DNA reads TGTGCCAGCAGCTTAGCCCCAGGGATCACTGAAGCTTTCTTT. Translation gives CASSLAPGITEAFF. This chain uses TRBV7-3 with TRBJ1-1; D might be TRBD1 (5 bases). CDR1 SGHTA and CDR2 FQGTGA come from the germline V gene. This CDR3 contains 14 residues. Trimming removed 2 bases from V and 4 bases from J, with 11 bases in between.

The genes are TRBV7-7 and TRBJ2-2; TRBD1 might be the D (6 bases). CDR3 size: 18 residues. Germline V gene lookup returns CDR1 SSHAT and CDR2 FNYEAQ (reference sequence). Between the trimmed V and J ends, which lost 1 base and 5 bases, there was a span of 20 bases. DNA of the CDR3: TGTGCCAGCAGCTTAGAGGGATCTACAGGGAGAAGGACCGGGGAGCTGTTTTTT. Protein: CASSLEGSTGRRTGELFF.

This clone is a singleton in its sample. This sequence joins TRBV4-2 and TRBJ2-3; unclear D gene. CDR3 length: 15 residues. Germline V gives CDR1 LGHNA, CDR2 YNFKEQ. The V end was cut by 0 bases, the J end by 5 bases, with 12 bases between. CDR3 nucleotides: TGTGCCAGCAGCCAAGAGTCTCAGCGTCGAGATACGCAGTATTTT. This translates into CASSQESQRRDTQYF.

The V call is TRBV28, the J call TRBJ2-1; no reliable D call. Germline V gene sequence: CDR1 MDHEN, CDR2 SYDVKM. Deletions cut 9 bases from V and 9 bases from J, with 12 bases between. This CDR3 region has 11 residues. CDR3 sequence reads: CASNENGEQFF. CDR3 bases: TGTGCCAGTAACGAGAACGGTGAGCAGTTCTTC. Filled out from reference TRBV28 and TRBJ2-1, the complete variable domain reads DVKVTQSSRYLVKRTGEKVFLECVQDMDHENMFWYRQDPGLGLRLIYFSYDVKMKEKGDIPEGYSVSREKKERFSLILESASTNQTSMYLCASNENGEQFFGPGTRLTVL.

This rearrangement joins TRBV6-5 to TRBJ1-2, with 10 bases that match TRBD1. J gave up 3 bases and V 10 bases, and 11 bases lay outside the gene matches. The CDR3 runs to 15 residues. Germline V gene sequence: CDR1 MNHEY, CDR2 SVGAGI. CDR3 sequence reads: CATSPAGTGDYGYTF. CDR3 sequence (DNA): TGTGCCACCAGCCCCGCCGGGACAGGGGACTATGGCTACACCTTC.

This chain uses TRBV7-9 with TRBJ1-3; 8 bases agree with TRBD1. The CDR3 is made up of 16 amino acids. Trimming removed 4 bases from V and 2 bases from J; junction bases left unmatched: 7. In germline, CDR1 is SEHNR, CDR2 FQNEAQ (reference sequence). The CDR3 sequence is CASSSFRGPTGNTIYF. The DNA of the CDR3 is TGTGCCAGCAGCTCCTTCAGGGGGCCGACTGGAAACACCATATATTTT.

The rearrangement links TRBV9 to TRBJ2-1; D is perhaps TRBD1 (5 bases). Germline CDR1 and CDR2: SGDLS and YYNGEE. Deletions cut 5 bases from V and 8 bases from J, with 20 bases between. The CDR3 spans 15 residues. CDR3 residues: CASSSGPRGNDEQFF. The CDR3 DNA is TGTGCCAGCAGTTCAGGGCCCCGTGGGAACGATGAGCAGTTCTTC.

The chain has TRBV6-5 and TRBJ2-1; 11 bases agree with TRBD1. Germline CDR1 and CDR2: MNHEY and SVGAGI. The ends lost 4 bases at V and 2 bases at J; junction bases unmatched: 4. This CDR3 region has 16 residues. The CDR3 DNA follows: TGTGCCAGCAGTTCGTTGGGACAGGGGGCCTACAATGAGCAGTTCTTC. Translation: CASSSLGQGAYNEQFF.

The chain combines TRBV6-5 with TRBJ2-5; 9 bases line up with TRBD2. Germline values: CDR1 MNHEY, CDR2 SVGAGI. J was trimmed by 5 bases and V by 4 bases; bases with no gene match: 5. This CDR3 comprises 14 residues. CDR3 in amino acids: CASSLRGGGETQYF. CDR3 sequence (DNA): TGTGCCAGCAGTTTGCGGGGGGGCGGGGAGACCCAGTACTTC.

This rearrangement joins TRBV5-4 to TRBJ2-5; possible D gene TRBD1, 6 bases. Trimming took off 4 bases at V and 1 base at J, with 11 bases between the two ends. Germline CDR1 SGHNT, CDR2 YYREEE (reference sequence). CDR3 length: 14 amino acids. Written as DNA, the CDR3 is TGTGCCAGCAGCAGCTCAGGGGTCCAAGAGACCCAGTACTTC. Its protein product is CASSSSGVQETQYF.

The gene calls are TRBV10-3 and TRBJ2-5; 8 nucleotides match TRBD2. The germline V gene encodes CDR1 ENHRY and CDR2 SYGVKD. This CDR3 is built from 13 residues. Germline trimming cut 4 bases from V and 2 bases from J; bases unmatched to any gene: 0. CDR3 sequence: CAISGLAQETQYF. The CDR3 DNA is TGTGCCATCAGTGGACTAGCGCAAGAGACCCAGTACTTC.

In its sample, this clone was seen many times. The chain combines TRBV18 with TRBJ1-4; a weak D match, TRBD1 (5 bases). Germline V gene data show CDR1 as KGHSH and CDR2 as LQKENI. The CDR3 sequence is 15 residues long. Trimming stripped 3 bases from V and 7 bases from J, with 15 bases between. The CDR3 here is CASSPGGTVGEKLFF. CDR3 DNA: TGTGCCAGCTCACCGGGGGGAACGGTCGGTGAAAAACTGTTTTTT.

In this sample, this clone turned up once. The genes are TRBV28 and TRBJ2-7; D remains ambiguous. V gave up 2 bases and J gave up 3 bases, with 5 bases separating them. Per germline, CDR1 MDHEN and CDR2 SYDVKM. This CDR3 is 12 amino acids long. CDR3 loop: CASSLTVYEQYF. DNA of the CDR3: TGTGCCAGCAGTTTAACAGTCTACGAGCAGTACTTC.

J is TRBJ2-5 and V is TRBV3-1 (or the pseudogene TRBV3-2), with TRBD2 matching 9 bases. This CDR3 spans 15 amino acids. Losses at the gene ends were 0 bases for V and 5 bases for J; bases not matched to a gene: 4. From germline, CDR1 is LGHDT and CDR2 YNNKEL (reference sequence). The chain's CDR3 is CASSQDAGGRETQYF. In DNA, the CDR3 is TGTGCCAGCAGCCAAGATGCGGGGGGGCGGGAGACCCAGTACTTC.

The chain is built from TRBV5-4 and TRBJ1-1; TRBD1 agrees at 11 bases. Germline-derived CDR1 and CDR2 are SGHNT and YYREEE (reference sequence). J lost 4 bases, V lost 0 bases, and 2 bases had no gene match. The CDR3 consists of 15 residues. The CDR3 loop reads CASSLGGTGGTEAFF. In DNA, the CDR3 is TGTGCCAGCAGCTTGGGTGGGACAGGGGGCACTGAAGCTTTCTTT.

This chain joins TRBV5-5 and TRBJ1-2, with unresolved D. Germline CDR1 and CDR2: SGHKS and YYEKEE (reference sequence). The CDR3 totals 14 residues. Trimming shortened V by 0 bases and J by 4 bases, and 10 bases separated the two germline ends. Written as DNA, the CDR3 is TGTGCCAGCAGCTTGGTCCCAGAATCCTATGGCTACACCTTC. Protein sequence: CASSLVPESYGYTF.

J is TRBJ1-1 and V is TRBV7-9; D is undetermined. V was pared by 0 bases and J by 2 bases, with 7 bases between. CDR1 SEHNR and CDR2 FQNEAQ come from the germline V gene (reference sequence). This CDR3 comprises 14 residues. CDR3 residues: CASSLALVNTEAFF. DNA of the CDR3: TGTGCCAGCAGCTTAGCGCTAGTCAACACTGAAGCTTTCTTT.

The rearrangement links TRBV6-2 or TRBV6-3 to TRBJ1-5, with 7 bases aligning to TRBD1. The CDR3 length is 17 residues. Germline values: CDR1 MNHEY, CDR2 SVGEGT. J lost 6 bases, V lost 2 bases, and 13 bases had no gene match. The CDR3: CASSYERQGPQGQPQHF. CDR3 in DNA: TGTGCCAGCAGTTACGAAAGACAGGGACCCCAGGGTCAGCCCCAGCATTTT.

This chain uses TRBV19 with TRBJ2-3, with 8 nucleotides matching TRBD2. V shed 4 bases, J shed 0 bases, and the junction held 15 bases outside the gene matches. The germline gives CDR1 LNHDA, CDR2 SQIVND (reference sequence). The CDR3 is made up of 19 amino acids. The CDR3 coding sequence is TGTGCCAGTAGTACCACTAGCGGCCACTTCCTCTCGAGCACAGATACGCAGTATTTT. Translation gives CASSTTSGHFLSSTDTQYF.

This CDR3 is CAIRETSLGTQYF. CDR3 in DNA: TGTGCCATCCGGGAGACTAGCTTAGGGACCCAGTACTTC. The V and J genes are TRBV6-5 and TRBJ2-5; 7 bases match TRBD2. Germline CDR1 and CDR2: MNHEY and SVGAGI. The CDR3 loop spans 13 amino acids. V trimming: 10 bases; J trimming: 7 bases; junction bases outside the gene matches: 12.

In the case of this clone: Other DNA sequences from this sample encode an identical CDR3 as well. This chain links TRBV11-2 with TRBJ1-1, with D hard to call. The germline CDR1 and CDR2 sequences are SGHAT and FQNNGV. Trimming pared 1 base from V and 1 base from J, leaving 7 bases between. The CDR3 is made up of 14 amino acids. The CDR3 DNA reads TGTGCCAGCAGCTTAGTCTCGGGGAACACTGAAGCTTTCTTT. It specifies CASSLVSGNTEAFF.

The V gene is TRBV28, the J gene TRBJ2-7, with TRBD2 matching over 10 bases. This CDR3 contains 13 residues. The germline CDR1 and CDR2 sequences are MDHEN and SYDVKM. The trim removed 8 bases at V and 4 bases at J, leaving 5 bases unmatched. In DNA form, the CDR3 reads TGTGCCAGCGGACTAGCGGAACTTTACGAGCAGTACTTC. Translating it yields CASGLAELYEQYF.